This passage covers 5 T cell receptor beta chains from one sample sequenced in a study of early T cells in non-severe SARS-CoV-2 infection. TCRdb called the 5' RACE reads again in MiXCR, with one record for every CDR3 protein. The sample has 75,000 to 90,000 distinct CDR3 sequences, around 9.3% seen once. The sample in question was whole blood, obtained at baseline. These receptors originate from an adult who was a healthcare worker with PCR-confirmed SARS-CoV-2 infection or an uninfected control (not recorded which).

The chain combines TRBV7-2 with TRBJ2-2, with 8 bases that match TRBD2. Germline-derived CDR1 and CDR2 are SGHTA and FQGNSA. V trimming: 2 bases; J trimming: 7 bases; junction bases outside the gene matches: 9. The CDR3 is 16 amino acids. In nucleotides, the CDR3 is TGTGCCAGCAGCTTACCTAGCGGGTCCTGGGGCGGGGAGCTGTTTTTT. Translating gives CASSLPSGSWGGELFF.

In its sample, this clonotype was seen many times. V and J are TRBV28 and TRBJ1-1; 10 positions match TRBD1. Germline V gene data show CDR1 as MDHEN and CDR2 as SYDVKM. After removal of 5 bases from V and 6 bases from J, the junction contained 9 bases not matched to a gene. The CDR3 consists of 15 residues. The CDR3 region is CASSTPSGQGAEAFF. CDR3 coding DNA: TGTGCCAGCAGTACACCCTCCGGACAGGGGGCTGAAGCTTTCTTT.

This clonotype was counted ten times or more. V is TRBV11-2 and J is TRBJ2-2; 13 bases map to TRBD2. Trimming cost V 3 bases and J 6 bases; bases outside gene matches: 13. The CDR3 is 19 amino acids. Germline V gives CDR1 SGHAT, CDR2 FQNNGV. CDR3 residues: CASSLIGLAGATAAGELFF. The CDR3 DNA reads TGTGCCAGCAGCTTGATCGGACTAGCGGGAGCTACGGCAGCCGGGGAGCTGTTTTTT.

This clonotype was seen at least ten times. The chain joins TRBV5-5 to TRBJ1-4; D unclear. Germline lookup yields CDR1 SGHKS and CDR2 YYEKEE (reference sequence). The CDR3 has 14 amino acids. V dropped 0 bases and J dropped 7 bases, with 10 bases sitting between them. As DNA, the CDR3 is TGTGCCAGCAGCTTGGATCCTGGGAGTGAAAAACTGTTTTTT. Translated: CASSLDPGSEKLFF.

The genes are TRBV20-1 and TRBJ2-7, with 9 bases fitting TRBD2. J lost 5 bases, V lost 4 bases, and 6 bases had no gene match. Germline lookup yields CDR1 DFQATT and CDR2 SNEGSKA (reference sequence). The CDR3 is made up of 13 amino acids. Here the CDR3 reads CSATPGLANEQYF. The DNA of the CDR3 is TGCAGTGCTACTCCGGGACTAGCAAACGAGCAGTACTTC.